The sequence of this TCR beta chain was determined in a study of cytomegalovirus exposure and HLA in healthy donors. The CDR3 consists of 15 residues. CDR1 and CDR2 (germline): SGDLS, YYNGEE. Trimming pared 3 bases from V and 2 bases from J, leaving 12 bases between. Primers for the PCR totalled 60 Vbeta and 13 Jbeta. TCRdb's copy holds only in-frame clones and misses some; the assay was immunoSEQ multiplex PCR. This sample has fewer than 250,000 clones; more than 75% occur once, and the top ten carry 5.5% to 7.5%. When sampled, the donors appeared nominally healthy, though they likely had unrecorded immune exposures.

This clonotype originated in a man aged 35 to 55 in good health and CMV-seropositive. Sequencing input: PBMCs. The chain links TRBV9 to TRBJ2-1; D not certain. CDR3 nucleotide sequence: TGTGCCAGCAGCGAGGTGGTAGCCACCTACAATGAGCAGTTCTTC. As protein: CASSEVVATYNEQFF. Combining the CDR3 with reference TRBV9 and TRBJ2-1 gives the whole variable domain DSGVTQTPKHLITATGQRVTLRCSPRSGDLSVYWYQQSLDQGLQFLIQYYNGEERAKGNILERFSAQQFPDLHSELNLSSLELGDSALYFCASSEVVATYNEQFFGPGTRLTVL.